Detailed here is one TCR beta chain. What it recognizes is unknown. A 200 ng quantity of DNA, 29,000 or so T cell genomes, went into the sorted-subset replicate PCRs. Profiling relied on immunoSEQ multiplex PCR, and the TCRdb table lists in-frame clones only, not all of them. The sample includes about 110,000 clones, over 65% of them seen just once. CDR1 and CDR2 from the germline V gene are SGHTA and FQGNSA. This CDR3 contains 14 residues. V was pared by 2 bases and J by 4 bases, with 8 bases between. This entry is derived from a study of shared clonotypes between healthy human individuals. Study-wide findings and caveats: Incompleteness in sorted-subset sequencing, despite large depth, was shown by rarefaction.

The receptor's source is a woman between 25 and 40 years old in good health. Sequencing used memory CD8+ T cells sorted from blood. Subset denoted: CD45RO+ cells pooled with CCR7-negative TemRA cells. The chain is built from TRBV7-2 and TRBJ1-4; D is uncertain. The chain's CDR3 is CASSLRPHNEKLFF. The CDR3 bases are TGTGCCAGCAGCTTAAGACCGCATAATGAAAAACTGTTTTTT.